The sequence of this T cell receptor (beta chain) was determined in a study of OX40 agonist ivuxolimab in advanced cancers. Study at large: Partial responses were achieved by three patients, one with hepatocellular carcinoma and two with cutaneous melanoma.

Sequenced by immunoSEQ multiplex PCR; TCRdb stores in-frame clones only, minus some. The table includes nearly 110,000 clones, 85% to 95% detected once. The material was CD4+ or CD8+ T cells sorted from blood, obtained in a trial of the OX40 agonist ivuxolimab. This clonotype was obtained from an adult with an advanced solid tumor such as melanoma, head and neck, liver or kidney cancer.

The CDR3 sequence: CASTLTTGTGGLFF. For the CDR3, the DNA is TGTGCCAGCACCCTTACTACCGGGACAGGGGGTCTGTTCTTC. The gene calls are TRBV28 and TRBJ2-1; 11 nucleotides align to TRBD1. Germline values: CDR1 MDHEN, CDR2 SYDVKM. V dropped 7 bases and J dropped 15; count of bases not matched to a gene: 14. This CDR3 spans 14 amino acids.